The source of this TCR beta chain is a study of response to subunit inactivated influenza vaccine. TCRdb called the RT-PCR reads again in MiXCR, with one record for every CDR3 protein. The sample has around 580,000 distinct CDR3 sequences; approximately 15% are singletons. As concerns this clonotype: Its antigen is undetermined.

CDR1 and CDR2 (germline): SEHNR, FQNEAQ (reference sequence). Trimming pared 7 bases from V and 2 bases from J, leaving 10 bases between. CDR3 size: 13 residues. Points from the study as a whole: It was the authors' suggestion that each seasonal influenza vaccination recruits few new T cells.

This specimen consisted of PBMCs from blood, obtained 11 to 12 days after vaccination. This TCR was recovered from a man between 50 and 59 years old who received an inactivated influenza vaccine. The rearrangement joins TRBV7-9 to TRBJ2-3; D remains ambiguous. DNA of the CDR3: TGTGCCAGCACCCTCTACGACACAGATACGCAGTATTTT. Protein sequence: CASTLYDTDTQYF.